This TCR beta chain was found in a study of blood T cell repertoires in COVID-19. At the level of the study: Sites in the United States, Italy and Spain provided acute and convalescent COVID-19 samples.

CDR3 length: 16 amino acids. The germline V gene has CDR1 SGHKS and CDR2 YYEKEE (reference sequence). Trimming removed 1 base at V and 5 bases at J, with 13 bases between. Method: immunoSEQ multiplex PCR; TCRdb's copy keeps in-frame clones and lacks some. This table holds more than 85,000 clones, 70% to 85% found once. The sample consisted of peripheral blood. V usage is TRBV5-5 and J usage is TRBJ1-6; D gene uncertain. This receptor was identified in a man between 70 and 80 years old with acute or convalescent COVID-19. The chain's CDR3 is CASSLTPGGDNSPLHF. The CDR3 region has the DNA TGTGCCAGCAGCTTGACGCCGGGAGGTGATAATTCACCCCTCCACTTT.